In this sample, the clone carrying this T cell receptor beta chain turned up many times. Its antigen is undetermined. At one end, the junction sequence differs from germline, possibly due to a read error. It was genomic DNA that served as the template for profiling TCR beta VDJ and CDR3. TCRdb reprocessed the reads with MiXCR, giving one entry per CDR3 protein. The sample yields more than 100,000 distinct CDR3 sequences, 48% seen once. The data belong to a study of CD8+CD57+ T cells in acquired aplastic anemia. Turning to the study itself: The study obtained an average of around 2.9 ug of DNA from sorted CD4+ and CD8+ cells. Study outcomes and limitations: Patients and healthy controls showed no significant CD8+ Simpson's diversity difference. Common to patients and controls were 25 to 30 CD8+ CDR3 sequences.

This CDR3 has 13 residues. Germline CDR1 reads KGHSH; CDR2 reads LQKENI. Source material: sorted CD4+, CD8+, or CD8+CD57+ T cells (not recorded which) from PBMCs. The sequence was collected from a human donor in good health, serving as a control. The V gene is TRBV18, the J gene TRBJ1-1; D remains unclear. The CDR3 region is CASSPTKNTEAFF. The CDR3 nucleotides are TGCGCCAGCAGCCCTACAAAGAACACTGAAGCTTTCTTT.